The T cell receptor (beta chain) described here comes from a study of shared clonotypes between healthy human individuals. Germline CDR1 and CDR2: SGDLS and YYNGEE. Germline trimming cut 3 bases from V and 8 bases from J; bases unmatched to any gene: 12. The CDR3 extends over 16 amino acids. The method was immunoSEQ multiplex PCR; TCRdb's version includes in-frame clones alone and lacks a portion of them. The repertoire holds 2,500,000 or so clones, with approximately 92% as singletons. CD45RA-negative memory and CD45RA+ naive subsets were split from the CD4+ cells. This receptor was identified in a man younger than 35 in good health. V gene TRBV9 combines with J gene TRBJ2-1; TRBD1 matches at 9 bases. The sequenced sample consisted of naive CD4+ T cells sorted from blood. Subset specified: CD45RA+ positively selected. CDR3 sequence reads: CASSAHGTGSKDEQFF. In DNA form, the CDR3 reads TGTGCCAGCAGCGCCCACGGGACAGGGTCGAAAGATGAGCAGTTCTTC. Full variable domain (remainder filled in from reference TRBV9 and TRBJ2-1): DSGVTQTPKHLITATGQRVTLRCSPRSGDLSVYWYQQSLDQGLQFLIQYYNGEERAKGNILERFSAQQFPDLHSELNLSSLELGDSALYFCASSAHGTGSKDEQFFGPGTRLTVL.